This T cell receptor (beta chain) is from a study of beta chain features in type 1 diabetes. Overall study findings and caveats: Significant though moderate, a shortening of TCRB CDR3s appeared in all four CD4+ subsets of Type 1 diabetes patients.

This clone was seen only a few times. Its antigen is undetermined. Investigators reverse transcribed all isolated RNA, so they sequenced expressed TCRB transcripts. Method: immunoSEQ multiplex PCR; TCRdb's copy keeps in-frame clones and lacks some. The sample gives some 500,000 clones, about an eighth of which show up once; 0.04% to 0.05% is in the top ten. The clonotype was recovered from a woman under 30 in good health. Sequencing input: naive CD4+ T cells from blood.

The CDR3 loop is CASSQVIPKTSGGYNEQFF. CDR3 nucleotide sequence: TGCGCCAGCAGCCAAGTCATCCCTAAAACTAGCGGGGGTTACAATGAGCAGTTCTTC. This chain uses TRBV4-1 with TRBJ2-1; 11 nucleotides line up with TRBD2. Germline CDR1 is MGHRA and CDR2 is YSYEKL. The V gene end was trimmed by 1 base and the J gene end by 4 bases; junction bases not matched to a gene: 12. The CDR3 runs 19 residues.